The 19 T cell receptor beta chains given below trace back to one sample, sequenced in a study of blood T cell repertoires in COVID-19. Some clones are missing from TCRdb's copy, which holds only in-frame ones; the method was immunoSEQ multiplex PCR. The sample yields about 140,000 clones, 60% to 85% seen once. Sequenced: peripheral blood. These receptors came from a woman aged 55-69 years with acute or convalescent COVID-19.

The J gene is TRBJ1-2, the V gene TRBV7-9; perhaps TRBD1 as D (6 bases). Looked up from germline, CDR1 is SEHNR and CDR2 is FQNEAQ (reference sequence). The V and J ends lost 0 bases and 4 bases respectively, with 9 bases between them. There are 14 residues in the CDR3. The CDR3 reads CASSLADRIYGYTF. The DNA for the CDR3 is TGTGCCAGCAGCTTAGCCGACAGGATCTATGGCTACACCTTC.

The rearrangement joins TRBV30 to TRBJ2-7; a weak D match, TRBD2 (6 bases). This CDR3 region has 14 residues. V lost 5 bases to trimming and J lost 0 bases, with 14 bases between them. Germline CDR1 and CDR2: GTSNPN and SVGIG (reference sequence). The CDR3 protein is CAWERAGLSYEQYF. As DNA, the CDR3 is TGTGCCTGGGAGAGAGCGGGCCTCTCCTACGAGCAGTACTTC.

The chain has TRBV30 and TRBJ2-3, with TRBD2 identical over 9 bases. The junction had 6 bases not matched to a gene; V was cut back by 2 bases and J by 3 bases. Germline CDR1 GTSNPN, CDR2 SVGIG (reference sequence). There are 15 residues in the CDR3. The CDR3 region has the DNA TGTGCCTGGAGTAGGGGCGGGAGGGGGACAGATACGCAGTATTTT. It translates to CAWSRGGRGTDTQYF.

The V call is TRBV2, the J call TRBJ1-5; no clear D. The V end lost 5 bases, the J end lost 0 bases, and 5 bases lay between the germline ends. The CDR3 runs to 13 residues. The germline V gene has CDR1 SNHLY and CDR2 FYNNEI. DNA of the CDR3: TGTGCCAGCAGTTTCTTTAGCAATCAGCCCCAGCATTTT. It is translated as CASSFFSNQPQHF.

The chain employs TRBV19 and TRBJ1-2; D is possibly TRBD1 (6 bases). The germline CDR1 and CDR2 sequences are LNHDA and SQIVND (reference sequence). The CDR3 is 16 residues long. V lost 3 bases to trimming and J lost 6 bases, with 20 bases between them. CDR3 nucleotide sequence: TGTGCCAGTAGTATCCGGACAGCTGGGACCTTTAATGGCTACACCTTC. It codes for CASSIRTAGTFNGYTF. The whole variable domain, remainder taken from reference TRBV19 and TRBJ1-2, is DGGITQSPKYLFRKEGQNVTLSCEQNLNHDAMYWYRQDPGQGLRLIYYSQIVNDFQKGDIAEGYSVSREKKESFPLTVTSAQKNPTAFYLCASSIRTAGTFNGYTFGSGTRLTVV.

Only one count was recorded for this clone. The chain couples TRBV5-4 to TRBJ2-3; 7 positions agree with TRBD2. The germline V gene encodes CDR1 SGHNT and CDR2 YYREEE (reference sequence). Trimming cost V 3 bases and J 3 bases; bases outside gene matches: 1. The CDR3 contains 13 residues. CDR3 sequence reads: CASSWGGTDTQYF. The CDR3 bases are TGTGCCAGCAGCTGGGGGGGGACAGATACGCAGTATTTT.

The V and J genes are TRBV7-9 and TRBJ2-1; 14 nucleotides align to TRBD2. The CDR3 has 16 amino acids. Germline CDR1 reads SEHNR; CDR2 reads FQNEAQ (reference sequence). V dropped 5 bases and J dropped 7; count of bases not matched to a gene: 7. The CDR3 DNA follows: TGTGCCAGCAGCCGGGCCGGGACTAGCGGGAGTAATGAGCAGTTCTTC. Residues: CASSRAGTSGSNEQFF.

V usage is TRBV18 and J usage is TRBJ1-2, with a possible D match to TRBD1 (5 bases). The CDR3 is 12 residues long. Trimming removed 4 bases at V and 6 bases at J, with 9 bases between. Germline V gene sequence: CDR1 KGHSH, CDR2 LQKENI. CDR3 bases: TGTGCCAGCTCACTTCAGGGCGATGGCTACACCTTC. Protein: CASSLQGDGYTF.

The V call is TRBV4-1, the J call TRBJ1-4, with 7 bases matching TRBD1. Trimming at V came to 5 bases and at J to 0 bases, leaving 9 bases not matched to a gene. This CDR3 spans 17 amino acids. The germline gives CDR1 MGHRA, CDR2 YSYEKL. CDR3 sequence (DNA): TGCGCCAGCAGCTTCCGCCTAGGACAGGCAACTAATGAAAAACTGTTTTTT. Protein product: CASSFRLGQATNEKLFF.

The chain carries TRBV9 and TRBJ2-1; weak D call: TRBD2 (6 bases). Trimming stripped 4 bases from V and 4 bases from J, with 15 bases between. Germline lookup yields CDR1 SGDLS and CDR2 YYNGEE. The CDR3 consists of 15 residues. CDR3 in DNA: TGTGCCAGCAGCACCCTGGCGGGAATATACAATGAGCAGTTCTTC. Protein product: CASSTLAGIYNEQFF.

This chain joins TRBV9 and TRBJ2-1; 10 positions agree with TRBD2. The CDR3 runs 15 residues. The V segment lost 4 bases and the J segment 4 bases; nucleotides outside the gene matches: 5. CDR1 and CDR2 from the germline V gene are SGDLS and YYNGEE. The CDR3 is CASSPGTSVYNEQFF. The DNA of the CDR3 is TGTGCCAGCAGCCCGGGGACTAGCGTTTACAATGAGCAGTTCTTC.

V gene TRBV7-7 combines with J gene TRBJ2-1; D is possibly TRBD1 (6 bases). This CDR3 spans 15 amino acids. Germline V gives CDR1 SSHAT, CDR2 FNYEAQ (reference sequence). The ends were cut back, 0 bases at V and 8 bases at J, with 14 bases in the middle. CDR3 sequence (DNA): TGTGCCAGCAGCTTAGCGGACAGCTTCTCCGATGAGCAGTTCTTC. This codes for CASSLADSFSDEQFF.

The J gene is TRBJ2-7, the V gene TRBV11-2; 7 nucleotides line up with TRBD2. V shed 7 bases, J shed 3 bases, and the junction held 6 bases outside the gene matches. In germline, CDR1 is SGHAT, CDR2 FQNNGV. The CDR3 consists of 13 residues. CDR3 in amino acids: CASTGRRRYEQYF. The CDR3 DNA reads as TGTGCCAGCACCGGGAGGAGGCGCTACGAGCAGTACTTC.

V is TRBV9 and J is TRBJ1-5; no clear D gene. Germline CDR1 is SGDLS and CDR2 is YYNGEE. The CDR3 runs to 17 residues. With 0 bases removed from V and 2 bases from J, the gap between germline ends came to 15 bases. The CDR3 nucleotides are TGTGCCAGCAGCGTAGTGTACGGGGTATTTTGCAATCAGCCCCAGCATTTT. Residues: CASSVVYGVFCNQPQHF.

V usage is TRBV5-1 and J usage is TRBJ1-1, with D possibly matching TRBD1 (5 bases). Germline-derived CDR1 and CDR2 are SGHRS and YFSETQ. V lost 0 bases to trimming and J lost 10 bases, with 13 bases between them. CDR3 length equals 13 residues. For the CDR3, the DNA is TGCGCCAGCAGCTTGGATCGGGGGTTGGGAGCTTTCTTT. This sequence encodes CASSLDRGLGAFF.

The genes are TRBV12-3 or TRBV12-4 and TRBJ1-1; perhaps TRBD1 as D (6 bases). Trimming removed 3 bases at V and 12 bases at J, with 17 bases between. The CDR3 length is 13 residues. CDR3 in amino acids: CASSFTPGARTFF. DNA of the CDR3: TGTGCCAGCAGTTTCACCCCAGGGGCTAGGACTTTCTTT.

The chain employs TRBV6-2 or TRBV6-3 and TRBJ2-2, with TRBD2 matching 15 bases. Germline CDR1 is MNHEY and CDR2 is SVGEGT. The V segment lost 5 bases and the J segment 7 bases; nucleotides outside the gene matches: 8. This CDR3 has 17 residues. In nucleotides, the CDR3 is TGTGCCAGCAGTAAGGGACTAGCGGGAGGACCCGGCGGGGAGCTGTTTTTT. Translating it yields CASSKGLAGGPGGELFF.

This chain connects TRBV13 to TRBJ2-1; 12 nucleotides match TRBD2. J was trimmed by 7 bases and V by 4 bases; bases with no gene match: 8. CDR3 length equals 16 residues. Germline lookup yields CDR1 PRHDT and CDR2 FYEKMQ (reference sequence). DNA of the CDR3: TGTGCCAGCAGCTCCCCTAGCGGGAGGGCGACGAATGAGCAGTTCTTC. Protein sequence: CASSSPSGRATNEQFF.

The CDR3 DNA is TGTGCCATCAGTGAGACCGACAGGGACGAGCAGTACTTC. Translating gives CAISETDRDEQYF. The rearrangement links TRBV10-3 to TRBJ2-7, with TRBD1 identical over 7 bases. This CDR3 region has 13 residues. From germline, CDR1 is ENHRY and CDR2 SYGVKD. The junction had 3 bases not matched to a gene; V was cut back by 2 bases and J by 5 bases.